One and the same sample provided the 14 T cell receptor beta chains below, sequenced in a study of blood T cell repertoires in COVID-19. Assay: immunoSEQ multiplex PCR; the TCRdb copy retains only in-frame clones and omits some. The table lists about 180,000 clones, about four fifths of them singletons. Sequenced sample: peripheral blood. The receptors were gathered from a woman between 65 and 79 years old with acute or convalescent COVID-19.

V usage is TRBV6-5 and J usage is TRBJ2-5; D may be TRBD2 (5 bases). The CDR3 has 14 residues. V was pared by 8 bases and J by 5 bases, with 18 bases between. Germline lookup yields CDR1 MNHEY and CDR2 SVGAGI. Here the CDR3 reads CASVPSGSGETQYF. The CDR3 nucleotides are TGTGCCAGCGTCCCAAGTGGTTCGGGGGAGACCCAGTACTTC.

V is TRBV6-2 or TRBV6-3 and J is TRBJ1-1; D unresolved. The CDR3 consists of 12 residues. V dropped 2 bases and J dropped 8 bases, with 9 bases sitting between them. Germline V CDR1 and CDR2: MNHEY, SVGEGT. This CDR3 reads CASSYGHLEAFF. CDR3 nucleotides: TGTGCCAGCAGTTACGGGCATCTCGAAGCTTTCTTT.

V is TRBV7-9 and J is TRBJ2-3, with D unclear. Germline values: CDR1 SEHNR, CDR2 FQNEAQ (reference sequence). CDR3 length: 14 amino acids. V gave up 8 bases and J gave up 0 bases, with 12 bases separating them. CDR3 nucleotide sequence: TGTGCCAGCCTTACACAGTCTAGCACAGATACGCAGTATTTT. The encoded protein is CASLTQSSTDTQYF.

The chain is built from TRBV5-1 and TRBJ2-5; 12 nucleotides match TRBD2. Trimming at V came to 1 base and at J to 5 bases, leaving 3 bases not matched to a gene. Looked up from germline, CDR1 is SGHRS and CDR2 is YFSETQ. There are 15 residues in the CDR3. CDR3 loop: CASSLLLAGGETQYF. CDR3 nucleotides: TGCGCCAGCAGCTTGCTTCTAGCGGGGGGGGAGACCCAGTACTTC.

J is TRBJ1-2 and V is TRBV5-6, with 11 bases identical to TRBD1. Germline CDR1 and CDR2: SGHDT and YYEEEE. Germline trimming cut 4 bases from V and 2 bases from J; bases unmatched to any gene: 10. This CDR3 has 17 amino acids. CDR3: CASSLRTGGASNYGYTF. The CDR3 region has the DNA TGTGCCAGCAGCCTAAGGACAGGGGGCGCTTCCAACTATGGCTACACCTTC.

This clone was recorded only once. The rearrangement uses TRBV30 and TRBJ2-7, with D perhaps matching TRBD1 (6 bases). CDR3 length: 15 amino acids. Deletions cut 1 base from V and 1 base from J, with 14 bases between. Germline assignment: CDR1 GTSNPN and CDR2 SVGIG (reference sequence). The CDR3 is CAWSALGQGSYEQYF. The CDR3 bases are TGTGCCTGGAGTGCCCTCGGGCAGGGGTCCTACGAGCAGTACTTC.

The chain carries TRBV28 and TRBJ1-2, with 8 bases that match TRBD1. V was pared by 4 bases and J by 2 bases, with 3 bases of the junction left unmatched. There are 14 residues in the CDR3. CDR1 is MDHEN, CDR2 SYDVKM, per germline. The CDR3 is CASSYGTGNYGYTF. CDR3 nucleotide sequence: TGTGCCAGCAGTTACGGGACAGGAAACTATGGCTACACCTTC.

This sequence joins TRBV11-2 and TRBJ1-6; 8 bases align to TRBD1. This CDR3 spans 15 amino acids. Looked up from germline, CDR1 is SGHAT and CDR2 is FQNNGV. V lost 3 bases to trimming and J lost 3 bases; unmatched junction nucleotides: 1. The CDR3: CASSFGTGYNSPLHF. The DNA of the CDR3 is TGTGCCAGCAGCTTCGGGACAGGCTATAATTCACCCCTCCACTTT.

This chain connects TRBV29-1 to TRBJ2-3; 12 bases map to TRBD2. The V gene's germline CDR1 is SQVTM and CDR2 ANQGSEA. This CDR3 has 17 amino acids. With V trimmed by 1 base and J by 5 bases, 10 bases remained unmatched. CDR3: CSVEVMTSGSELDTQYF. The DNA of the CDR3 is TGCAGCGTTGAAGTGATGACTAGCGGGAGTGAGTTAGATACGCAGTATTTT.

This clone was seen just once. The CDR3, as DNA: TGTGCCAGCACTGGGGGAGGGACAGGCTTCTATGGCTACACCTTC. Translating gives CASTGGGTGFYGYTF. The chain uses TRBV3-1 (or the pseudogene TRBV3-2) and TRBJ1-2; TRBD1 aligns across 8 bases. Germline CDR1 reads LGHDT; CDR2 reads YNNKEL (reference sequence). V trimming: 7 bases; J trimming: 4 bases; junction bases outside the gene matches: 11. This CDR3 region has 15 residues.

This sequence joins TRBV15 and TRBJ2-3; 9 positions agree with TRBD2. Trimming at V came to 0 bases and at J to 6 bases, leaving 7 bases not matched to a gene. This CDR3 is 16 amino acids long. Germline V gene lookup returns CDR1 LNHNV and CDR2 YYDKDF (reference sequence). Written as DNA, the CDR3 is TGTGCCACCAGCAGAGAAGGAAGCGGGGGGCGGGATACGCAGTATTTT. It encodes CATSREGSGGRDTQYF.

The rearrangement links TRBV19 to TRBJ2-7, with D perhaps matching TRBD1 (5 bases). Germline V gives CDR1 LNHDA, CDR2 SQIVND (reference sequence). Trimming left V 3 bases short and J 3 bases short, with 12 bases between. This CDR3 is 14 amino acids long. The CDR3 nucleotides are TGTGCCAGTAGTATCGGCACAGGTTACTACGAGCAGTACTTC. It is translated as CASSIGTGYYEQYF.

By share of the sample, this clone is medium-sized. J is TRBJ1-2 and V is TRBV6-2 or TRBV6-3, with no clear D. Germline values: CDR1 MNHEY, CDR2 SVGEGT. The V gene lost 3 bases and the J gene lost 6 bases, with 20 bases spanning the gap. This CDR3 region has 16 residues. The CDR3 is CASSYLGPASSNGYTF. Here the CDR3 DNA reads TGTGCCAGCAGTTATTTGGGCCCCGCGTCAAGTAATGGCTACACCTTC.

This CDR3 reads CASSPRTGGAWGYGYTF. CDR3 nucleotides: TGTGCCAGCAGCCCCCGGACAGGGGGCGCTTGGGGCTATGGCTACACCTTC. V and J are TRBV3-1 (or the pseudogene TRBV3-2) and TRBJ1-2; 11 positions match TRBD1. Germline-derived CDR1 and CDR2 are LGHDT and YNNKEL (reference sequence). The junction had 11 bases not matched to a gene; V was cut back by 4 bases and J by 4 bases. This CDR3 contains 17 residues.